These T cell receptor beta chains were read from a single sample in a study of blood T cell repertoires in COVID-19. This table comes from immunoSEQ multiplex PCR, and its TCRdb copy is limited to in-frame clones, with some not included. Among around 200,000 clones listed, approximately 90% were seen once. Material: PBMCs or T cells enriched from blood (not recorded which). These receptors originate from a middle-aged woman with acute COVID-19. Each CDR3 is given with its conserved first and last residue. The D gene is left open where the match is weak. Size is stated for part of the rows, as once, few or many counts, or as a class when the clone is expanded.

clone_size d_call j_call v_call cdr3_nt cdr3_aa
- - TRBJ2-5 TRBV7-6 TGTGCCAGCAGCTCCCGACAGGCTCAAGAGACCCAGTACTTC CASSSRQAQETQYF
- TRBD1 TRBJ1-6 TRBV27 TGTGCCAGCAGTTTCCGGGACAGAAGCTCCTATAATTCACCCCTCCACTTT CASSFRDRSSYNSPLHF
- - TRBJ1-3 TRBV7-9 TGTGCCAGCAGCCCAGGGGTCAGGGGAGCTGGAAACACCATATATTTT CASSPGVRGAGNTIYF
- - TRBJ1-6 TRBV7-2 TGTGCCAGCAGCTTAGTAACAGTATCCTATAATTCACCCCTCCACTTT CASSLVTVSYNSPLHF
- - TRBJ2-5 TRBV9 TGTGCCAGCAGCGTAGGTAACGGGTTCGAGACCCAGTACTTC CASSVGNGFETQYF
- TRBD1 TRBJ2-2 TRBV11-2 TGTGCCAGCAGCCTATTCCGGGACAGGGGCACCGGGGAGCTGTTTTTT CASSLFRDRGTGELFF
- - TRBJ2-3 TRBV7-9 TGTGCCAGCAGCCAAGAAGAGACAGGTTATAGCAATACGCAGTATTTT CASSQEETGYSNTQYF
- - TRBJ2-5 TRBV7-2 TGTGCCAGCAGCTTAGCTTACGGGGAGACCCAGTACTTC CASSLAYGETQYF
- TRBD1 TRBJ1-4 TRBV5-8 TGTGCCAGCAGCGAGGGACAGGGGGCGACTAATGAAAAACTGTTTTTT CASSEGQGATNEKLFF
- TRBD1 TRBJ1-3 TRBV20-1 TGCAGTGCTAGTGGGGGACAGATAAGCTCTGGAAACACCATATATTTT CSASGGQISSGNTIYF
few TRBD1 TRBJ1-2 TRBV5-1 TGCGCCAGCAGCCCCAGGGACAGGGGGTCCTATGGCTACACCTTC CASSPRDRGSYGYTF
- TRBD2 TRBJ2-7 TRBV28 TGTGCCAGCAGCGTAGGGGGACTAGCGGACTACGAGCAGTACTTC CASSVGGLADYEQYF
- TRBD1 TRBJ1-5 TRBV5-6 TGTGCCAGCAGCCTTACAGGGGGCACTCAGCCCCAGCATTTT CASSLTGGTQPQHF
- - TRBJ1-1 TRBV4-3 TGCGCCAGCAGCTCGACAGCCGGGAACACTGAAGCTTTCTTT CASSSTAGNTEAFF
few TRBD2 TRBJ2-1 TRBV5-1 TGCGCCAGCGGAAGCGGGGGGGTCAACAATGAGCAGTTCTTC CASGSGGVNNEQFF
- - TRBJ2-2 TRBV11-2 TGTGCCAGCAGCTTAGGTGGGGGGAGATACACCGGGGAGCTGTTTTTT CASSLGGGRYTGELFF
- TRBD2 TRBJ2-3 TRBV18 TGTGCCAGCTCACCCTTAGCGGGGGGACTGTCAGATACGCAGTATTTT CASSPLAGGLSDTQYF
- - TRBJ2-3 TRBV29-1 TGCAGCGTTGTACGGGGGGCTGGCACAGATACGCAGTATTTT CSVVRGAGTDTQYF
once - TRBJ1-1 TRBV7-6 TGTGCCAGCAGCCCCCAACAGAGCATGAACACTGAAGCTTTCTTT CASSPQQSMNTEAFF
- - TRBJ1-1 TRBV7-2 TGTGCCAGCAGCCCACGGACGGCAGGGGCCTTGAACACTGAAGCTTTCTTT CASSPRTAGALNTEAFF
once - TRBJ1-2 TRBV19 TGTGCCAGTAGAGATCCAGGGTTGGGCTACACCTTC CASRDPGLGYTF
- - TRBJ2-2 TRBV5-1 TGCGCCAGCAGCCGAGAGAACACCGGGGAGCTGTTTTTT CASSRENTGELFF
- - TRBJ2-3 TRBV9 TGTGCCAGCAGCGTAGAGGGATTCGGACTCCCCAGCACAGATACGCAGTATTTT CASSVEGFGLPSTDTQYF
few - TRBJ1-1 TRBV9 TGTGCCAGCAGCATAACAGGGAACACTGAAGCTTTCTTT CASSITGNTEAFF
- TRBD1 TRBJ1-2 TRBV19 TGTGCCAGTAGTATTTTGCGCAGGGGGGATGGCTACACCTTC CASSILRRGDGYTF
few - TRBJ1-2 TRBV5-1 TGCGCCAGCAGCTCTTCCGAGAATGCTGGCTACACCTTC CASSSSENAGYTF
- TRBD2 TRBJ2-3 TRBV11-2 TGTGCCAGCAGGCATCGGGGACTAGCGACGGATACGCAGTATTTT CASRHRGLATDTQYF
- - TRBJ1-2 TRBV27 TGTGCCAGCAGTTACAGGGACGGCTATGGCTACACCTTC CASSYRDGYGYTF
- - TRBJ2-2 TRBV5-1 TGCGCCAGCAGCTTGCATGACACCGGGGAGCTGTTTTTT CASSLHDTGELFF
- - TRBJ1-4 TRBV5-1 TGCGCCAGCAGCTCCTCAGGACAGCTTAATGAAAAACTGTTTTTT CASSSSGQLNEKLFF
once TRBD1 TRBJ2-3 TRBV7-9 TGTGCCACCCCACCACGGGACAGTAGCACAGATACGCAGTATTTT CATPPRDSSTDTQYF
once - TRBJ1-1 TRBV9 TGTGCCAGCAGCGTAGCCGCGGGGGAGAACACTGAAGCTTTCTTT CASSVAAGENTEAFF
- - TRBJ1-1 TRBV18 TGTGCCACCAACGAACCAGGCACCGAAGCTTTCTTT CATNEPGTEAFF
- - TRBJ2-1 TRBV5-1 TGCGCCAGCATATTAGTGGGGGGACCGAGCTCCTACAATGAGCAGTTCTTC CASILVGGPSSYNEQFF
- - TRBJ1-1 TRBV19 TGTGCCAGTAAAGATACAGCAATCATGAACACTGAAGCTTTCTTT CASKDTAIMNTEAFF
- TRBD2 TRBJ2-7 TRBV7-6 TGTGCCAGCAGCTTAGCGATTAGCGGGGGGGCCTTGATCTACGAGCAGTACTTC CASSLAISGGALIYEQYF
- - TRBJ1-2 TRBV29-1 TGCAGCGTCGAACCTCTGGGGCATGGCTACACCTTC CSVEPLGHGYTF
- TRBD1 TRBJ1-1 TRBV9 TGTGCCAGCAGCACCTCTGACAGGGCAGGGGAAGCTTTCTTT CASSTSDRAGEAFF
- - TRBJ2-1 TRBV27 TGTGCCAGCAGTCCTCGTGCAGACAGGAGCAATGAGCAGTTCTTC CASSPRADRSNEQFF
- TRBD2 TRBJ2-3 TRBV3-1/TRBV3-2 TGTGCCAGCAGCCAAGCAGGACTAGCGGGGGCGGTTACGGGAACAGATACGCAGTATTTT CASSQAGLAGAVTGTDTQYF
- - TRBJ1-2 TRBV5-8 TGTGCCAGCAGCGTAGGCGGCCGGATTAACTATGGCTACACCTTC CASSVGGRINYGYTF